A single sample is the source of the 32 T cell receptor beta chains below, sequenced in a study of blood T cell repertoires in COVID-19. Assay used: immunoSEQ multiplex PCR; TCRdb lists only in-frame clones, some missing. The sample records under 130,000 clones, around 74% being singletons. The sample consisted of peripheral blood. Receptors were obtained from a woman between 65 and 79 years old with acute or convalescent COVID-19.

The chain links TRBV13 to TRBJ1-1, with D hard to call. Germline V gene lookup returns CDR1 PRHDT and CDR2 FYEKMQ (reference sequence). Trimming stripped 5 bases from V and 1 base from J, with 8 bases between. The CDR3 is 13 residues long. CDR3 in DNA: TGTGCCAGCAGCATCCTAGGGAACACTGAAGCTTTCTTT. This gives the protein CASSILGNTEAFF.

This clone has more than one count but fewer than ten. The rearrangement links TRBV4-1 to TRBJ2-1, with TRBD1 as a possible D gene (6 bases). Looked up from germline, CDR1 is MGHRA and CDR2 is YSYEKL. The CDR3 is 15 amino acids. Trimming pared 3 bases from V and 4 bases from J, leaving 13 bases between. CDR3 loop: CASSHTGNGYNEQFF. The CDR3 DNA sequence: TGCGCCAGCAGCCATACAGGGAACGGGTACAATGAGCAGTTCTTC.

The gene calls are TRBV13 and TRBJ1-5; TRBD1 agrees at 7 bases. The germline V gene encodes CDR1 PRHDT and CDR2 FYEKMQ (reference sequence). J was trimmed by 4 bases and V by 6 bases; bases with no gene match: 6. The CDR3 runs to 14 residues. The CDR3 region has the DNA TGTGCCAGCAGAAACAGGGGTGATAATCAGCCCCAGCATTTT. Protein product: CASRNRGDNQPQHF.

This clone was recorded once. J is TRBJ2-1 and V is TRBV2, with TRBD2 matching 11 bases. Germline V gene lookup returns CDR1 SNHLY and CDR2 FYNNEI. The CDR3 runs 13 residues. J lost 6 bases, V lost 11 bases, and 6 bases had no gene match. The DNA for the CDR3 is TGTGCCTATCTAGCGGGGGGACGCAATGAGCAGTTCTTC. Residues: CAYLAGGRNEQFF.

The chain carries TRBV18 and TRBJ2-5, with TRBD1 matching 10 bases. This CDR3 is 15 amino acids long. V trimming: 5 bases; J trimming: 6 bases; junction bases outside the gene matches: 9. Germline CDR1 reads KGHSH; CDR2 reads LQKENI. CDR3 nucleotide sequence: TGTGCCAGCTCAAGTTCGACAGGGGGCGCGCAGACCCAGTACTTC. This translates into CASSSSTGGAQTQYF.

This chain links TRBV14 with TRBJ2-2, with 11 bases that match TRBD1. This CDR3 has 17 amino acids. Trimming took 2 bases from V and 7 from J; bases not matched to a gene: 9. Germline loops: CDR1 SGHDN, CDR2 FVKESK. CDR3 coding DNA: TGTGCCAGCAGCCAATCAAGGACAGGGGGCTTTGGCGGGGAGCTGTTTTTT. Protein product: CASSQSRTGGFGGELFF.

The CDR3: CSATNREAFF. The CDR3 DNA reads as TGCAGCGCTACAAACAGGGAAGCTTTCTTT. This chain connects TRBV29-1 to TRBJ1-1; the D gene is possibly TRBD1 (5 bases). The V end lost 7 bases, the J end lost 8 bases, and 11 bases lay between the germline ends. This CDR3 region has 10 residues. The germline CDR1 and CDR2 sequences are SQVTM and ANQGSEA.

V and J are TRBV30 and TRBJ2-3; 12 bases fit TRBD2. This CDR3 has 15 residues. V trimming: 4 bases; J trimming: 6 bases; junction bases outside the gene matches: 8. Germline V CDR1 and CDR2: GTSNPN, SVGIG (reference sequence). The chain's CDR3 is CAWTGLAGRVDTQYF. The CDR3 region has the DNA TGTGCCTGGACCGGACTAGCGGGGAGGGTTGATACGCAGTATTTT.

V and J are TRBV29-1 and TRBJ2-3; 9 nucleotides agree with TRBD1. The CDR3 runs to 13 residues. Germline assignment: CDR1 SQVTM and CDR2 ANQGSEA. After removal of 4 bases from V and 3 bases from J, the junction contained 2 bases not matched to a gene. CDR3 amino acids: CSVADRGTDTQYF. The CDR3 region has the DNA TGCAGCGTTGCGGACAGGGGAACAGATACGCAGTATTTT.

This clone occurred once. The chain combines TRBV9 with TRBJ1-4, with D unresolved. The CDR3 totals 15 residues. Germline V gives CDR1 SGDLS, CDR2 YYNGEE. Trimming shortened V by 4 bases and J by 8 bases, and 18 bases separated the two germline ends. The CDR3 protein is CASSPLGDLLEKLFF. DNA for the CDR3: TGTGCCAGCAGCCCCCTGGGCGACCTCTTAGAAAAACTGTTTTTT.

A word on this clone: At one end the junction does not follow the germline gene, possibly because of a read error. The chain couples TRBV7-2 to TRBJ2-7, with D tentatively TRBD2 (6 bases). Germline lookup yields CDR1 SGHTA and CDR2 FQGNSA. The CDR3 runs 13 residues. The CDR3 nucleotides read TGTGCCAGCAGATTAGCGGCCTCCTACGAGCAGTACTTC. As protein: CASRLAASYEQYF.

The gene calls are TRBV10-3 and TRBJ1-1; unclear D gene. The CDR3 consists of 11 residues. Germline V gene sequence: CDR1 ENHRY, CDR2 SYGVKD. V lost 3 bases and J lost 10, with 9 bases in between. The CDR3 coding sequence is TGTGCCATCAGTGAAGGAGTAGGAGCTTTCTTT. Translated, it gives CAISEGVGAFF.

CDR3 loop: CASSQVAFSYEQYF. DNA for the CDR3: TGTGCCAGCAGCCAAGTGGCCTTCTCCTACGAGCAGTACTTC. This sequence joins TRBV14 and TRBJ2-7, with no clear D. V was trimmed by 1 base and J by 0 bases, leaving 7 bases between them. Looked up from germline, CDR1 is SGHDN and CDR2 is FVKESK. The CDR3 extends over 14 amino acids.

The rearrangement links TRBV5-1 to TRBJ2-1; tentatively, D is TRBD2 (6 bases). The germline V and J ends were trimmed by 4 bases and 6 bases, with 11 bases remaining between them. CDR1 is SGHRS, CDR2 YFSETQ, per germline. This CDR3 has 13 amino acids. The CDR3 loop is CASSRWDFNEQFF. CDR3 bases: TGCGCCAGCAGCCGCTGGGACTTCAATGAGCAGTTCTTC.

V gene TRBV29-1 combines with J gene TRBJ2-5, with D perhaps TRBD1 (6 bases). The ends were cut back, 7 bases at V and 1 base at J, with 10 bases in the middle. The V gene's germline CDR1 is SQVTM and CDR2 ANQGSEA. The CDR3 loop spans 12 amino acids. In nucleotides, the CDR3 is TGCAGCGCGGGACACCTCCAAGAGACCCAGTACTTC. This sequence encodes CSAGHLQETQYF.

J is TRBJ2-2 and V is TRBV7-8; D is unresolved. The CDR3 extends over 13 amino acids. CDR1 and CDR2 from the germline V gene are SGHVS and FQNEAQ. V was trimmed by 7 bases and J by 5 bases, leaving 11 bases between them. The CDR3 here is CASTPFRTGELFF. CDR3 DNA: TGTGCCAGCACCCCCTTTCGGACCGGGGAGCTGTTTTTT.

The chain uses TRBV27 and TRBJ2-5; 13 bases fit TRBD2. V shed 5 bases, J shed 1 base, and the junction held 4 bases outside the gene matches. The CDR3 covers 16 residues. Germline values: CDR1 MNHEY, CDR2 SMNVEV (reference sequence). This CDR3 is CASSRGLAGAQETQYF. The CDR3 DNA reads as TGTGCCAGCAGTAGAGGACTAGCGGGGGCCCAAGAGACCCAGTACTTC.

The J gene is TRBJ1-1, the V gene TRBV28; D perhaps matches TRBD1 (6 bases). V lost 10 bases to trimming and J lost 3 bases, with 21 bases between them. The CDR3 loop spans 15 amino acids. Germline values: CDR1 MDHEN, CDR2 SYDVKM. CDR3 coding DNA: TGTGCCACTGCCATTACAGGGTTTGGCTACACTGAAGCTTTCTTT. Translated, it gives CATAITGFGYTEAFF.

The chain carries TRBV7-2 and TRBJ2-5; weak D call: TRBD1 (6 bases). V was cut by 1 base and J by 4 bases, with 13 bases left in between. The V gene's germline CDR1 is SGHTA and CDR2 FQGNSA. The CDR3 runs 15 residues. CDR3 sequence reads: CASSLEGVFRETQYF. The CDR3 region has the DNA TGTGCCAGCAGCTTAGAGGGGGTTTTCCGAGAGACCCAGTACTTC. Full variable domain (missing parts from reference TRBV7-2 and TRBJ2-5): GAGVSQSPSNKVTEKGKDVELRCDPISGHTALYWYRQSLGQGLEFLIYFQGNSAPDKSGLPSDRFSAERTGGSVSTLTIQRTQQEDSAVYLCASSLEGVFRETQYFGPGTRLLVL.

The chain has TRBV24-1 and TRBJ2-1, with D tentatively TRBD1 (6 bases). Germline V gene data show CDR1 as KGHDR and CDR2 as SFDVKD. V dropped 3 bases and J dropped 9 bases, with 20 bases sitting between them. The CDR3 has 16 residues. The CDR3 reads CATSDPQGQIPGEQFF. The CDR3 nucleotides are TGTGCCACCAGTGATCCCCAGGGACAAATACCTGGTGAGCAGTTCTTC.

CDR3 DNA sequence: TGTGCCAGCAGCGCCACAGGGGGGGCCTACGAGCAGTACTTC. It codes for CASSATGGAYEQYF. The chain uses TRBV6-5 and TRBJ2-7; TRBD1 is a possible D gene (8 bases). The CDR3 totals 14 residues. Germline V gene sequence: CDR1 MNHEY, CDR2 SVGAGI. V was cut by 6 bases and J by 2 bases, with 14 bases left in between.

V is TRBV7-9 and J is TRBJ1-2; unclear D gene. The germline V gene encodes CDR1 SEHNR and CDR2 FQNEAQ (reference sequence). This CDR3 comprises 16 residues. The ends were cut back, 0 bases at V and 4 bases at J, with 15 bases in the middle. CDR3 bases: TGTGCCAGCAGCTTAGCAGCGGGCATTGTGGGCTATGGCTACACCTTC. Translated: CASSLAAGIVGYGYTF.

The CDR3 is CASSSAGDGHNEQFF. The CDR3 DNA is TGTGCCAGCAGCTCTGCCGGGGATGGGCACAATGAGCAGTTCTTC. This chain connects TRBV5-4 to TRBJ2-1; D is perhaps TRBD2 (5 bases). V was cut by 3 bases and J by 5 bases, with 15 bases left in between. The CDR3 extends over 15 amino acids. The germline V gene encodes CDR1 SGHNT and CDR2 YYREEE (reference sequence).

The J gene is TRBJ1-5, the V gene TRBV29-1; 7 bases are shared with TRBD1. CDR1 is SQVTM, CDR2 ANQGSEA, per germline. V lost 4 bases, J lost 3 bases, and 3 bases stayed unmatched. The CDR3 is 13 amino acids. CDR3 amino acids: CSVGTGDNQPQHF. DNA of the CDR3: TGCAGCGTTGGGACAGGCGACAATCAGCCCCAGCATTTT.

This clone was detected only once. The chain has TRBV30 and TRBJ1-4; TRBD1 might be the D (5 bases). In germline, CDR1 is GTSNPN, CDR2 SVGIG (reference sequence). With 0 bases removed from V and 8 bases from J, the gap between germline ends came to 13 bases. This CDR3 has 14 amino acids. The CDR3 bases are TGTGCCTGGAGTGTACCGGGGGGGACCGAAAAACTGTTTTTT. Residues: CAWSVPGGTEKLFF.

V gene TRBV19 combines with J gene TRBJ1-3, with TRBD1 identical over 8 bases. Looked up from germline, CDR1 is LNHDA and CDR2 is SQIVND (reference sequence). The V segment lost 3 bases and the J segment 5 bases; nucleotides outside the gene matches: 9. The CDR3 runs to 16 residues. CDR3 residues: CASSILKTGERNTIYF. The CDR3 bases are TGTGCCAGTAGTATTCTCAAGACAGGGGAGAGAAACACCATATATTTT.

The rearrangement uses TRBV7-2 and TRBJ2-7, with 13 nucleotides matching TRBD2. V dropped 0 bases and J dropped 4; count of bases not matched to a gene: 3. The germline V gene has CDR1 SGHTA and CDR2 FQGNSA. There are 16 residues in the CDR3. CDR3 amino acids: CASSLAGTSGKYEQYF. CDR3 DNA: TGTGCCAGCAGCTTAGCGGGGACTAGCGGGAAATACGAGCAGTACTTC.

The chain has TRBV30 and TRBJ1-1; no reliable D call. The V end was cut by 0 bases, the J end by 2 bases, with 10 bases between. CDR3 length equals 14 residues. Germline loops: CDR1 GTSNPN, CDR2 SVGIG (reference sequence). The CDR3 loop is CAWSVLFSNTEAFF. CDR3 DNA sequence: TGTGCCTGGAGTGTACTCTTTAGCAACACTGAAGCTTTCTTT.

The chain recombines TRBV5-6 with TRBJ1-4; maybe TRBD1 (6 bases). Trimming removed 1 base from V and 5 bases from J, with 15 bases in between. The CDR3 is 16 residues long. Germline CDR1 is SGHDT and CDR2 is YYEEEE. The CDR3 protein is CASSLYQNRANEKLFF. As DNA, the CDR3 is TGTGCCAGCAGCTTGTACCAAAACAGGGCCAATGAAAAACTGTTTTTT.

The J gene is TRBJ1-5, the V gene TRBV30; a possible D gene is TRBD1 (6 bases). V dropped 4 bases and J dropped 2 bases, with 21 bases sitting between them. This CDR3 region has 17 residues. Germline V gene lookup returns CDR1 GTSNPN and CDR2 SVGIG (reference sequence). CDR3: CAWTPTGVGRGNQPQHF. In DNA, the CDR3 is TGTGCCTGGACCCCGACAGGTGTGGGTAGGGGCAATCAGCCCCAGCATTTT.

This chain connects TRBV19 to TRBJ1-5; possibly TRBD1 for D (5 bases). Looked up from germline, CDR1 is LNHDA and CDR2 is SQIVND (reference sequence). Trimming left V 8 bases short and J 2 bases short, with 13 bases between. The CDR3 contains 14 residues. This chain's CDR3 is CASDGGSRNQPQHF. CDR3 nucleotides: TGTGCCAGTGACGGGGGGAGTCGCAATCAGCCCCAGCATTTT.

CDR3 bases: TGTGCCAGCAGCCTGGGGGGTGAGCAGTTCTTC. It encodes CASSLGGEQFF. The V gene is TRBV12-3 or TRBV12-4, the J gene TRBJ2-1, with TRBD2 as a possible D gene (6 bases). This CDR3 spans 11 amino acids. The V gene lost 6 bases and the J gene lost 9 bases, with 9 bases spanning the gap.